Shown below are 2 T cell receptor beta chains from a single sample sequenced in a study of blood T cells in healthy people across ages. Alongside a J-beta primer mix, a sample-barcoded 5' primer served in a second PCR lasting about 6 to 11 cycles. TCRdb re-derived calls from the 5' RACE reads in MiXCR, one entry per CDR3 protein. This sample has approximately 790,000 distinct CDR3 sequences, with 60% to 80% found just once. The sample taken for sequencing was blood. These receptors all come from a young man in good health.

This clonotype was seen only a few times. The chain uses TRBV5-1 and TRBJ2-3; perhaps TRBD2 as D (5 bases). This CDR3 comprises 14 residues. Germline V gene sequence: CDR1 SGHRS, CDR2 YFSETQ. Trimming cost V 4 bases and J 0 bases, with 9 bases left between them. CDR3 amino acids: CASSPWTSTDTQYF. The CDR3 coding sequence is TGCGCCAGCAGCCCCTGGACTAGCACAGATACGCAGTATTTT.

The chain links TRBV2 to TRBJ2-1, with a possible D match to TRBD1 (5 bases). This CDR3 contains 15 residues. Germline V CDR1 and CDR2: SNHLY, FYNNEI. Trimming cost V 6 bases and J 0 bases, with 12 bases left between them. This CDR3 is CASRGQGSSYNEQFF. The CDR3 nucleotides read TGTGCCAGCAGGGGGCAGGGTAGCTCCTACAATGAGCAGTTCTTC.